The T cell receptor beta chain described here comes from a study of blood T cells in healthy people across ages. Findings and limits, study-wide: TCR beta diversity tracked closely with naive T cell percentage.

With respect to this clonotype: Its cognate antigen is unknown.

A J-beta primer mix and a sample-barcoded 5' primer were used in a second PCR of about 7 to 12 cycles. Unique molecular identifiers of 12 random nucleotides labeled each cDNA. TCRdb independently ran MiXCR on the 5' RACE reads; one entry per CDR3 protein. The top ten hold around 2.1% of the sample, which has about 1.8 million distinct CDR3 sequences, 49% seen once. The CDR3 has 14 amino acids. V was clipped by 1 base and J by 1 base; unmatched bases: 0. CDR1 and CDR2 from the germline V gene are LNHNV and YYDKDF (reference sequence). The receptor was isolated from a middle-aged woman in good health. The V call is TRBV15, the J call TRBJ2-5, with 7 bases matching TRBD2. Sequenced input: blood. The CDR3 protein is CATSRGGGQETQYF. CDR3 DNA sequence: TGTGCCACCAGCAGAGGGGGGGGCCAAGAGACCCAGTACTTC.